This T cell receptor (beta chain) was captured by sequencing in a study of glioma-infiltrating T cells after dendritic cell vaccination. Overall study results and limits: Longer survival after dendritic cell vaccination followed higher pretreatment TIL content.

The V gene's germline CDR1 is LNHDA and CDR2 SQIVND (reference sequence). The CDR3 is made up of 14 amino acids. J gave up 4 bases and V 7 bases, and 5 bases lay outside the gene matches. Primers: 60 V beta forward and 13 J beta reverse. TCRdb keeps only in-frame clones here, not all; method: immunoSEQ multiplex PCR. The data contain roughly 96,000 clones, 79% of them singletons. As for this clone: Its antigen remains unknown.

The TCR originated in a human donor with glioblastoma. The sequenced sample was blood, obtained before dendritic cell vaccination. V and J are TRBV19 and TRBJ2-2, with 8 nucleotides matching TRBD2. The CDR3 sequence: CASIITSGTGELFF. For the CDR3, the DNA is TGTGCCAGTATCATAACTAGCGGCACCGGGGAGCTGTTTTTT.